This entry lists 24 T cell receptor beta chains sequenced from one sample in a study of tissue T cells after allogeneic stem cell transplantation. Profiling relied on immunoSEQ multiplex PCR, and the TCRdb table lists in-frame clones only, not all of them. The sample lists over a thousand clones, around three quarters occurring once. The sequences come from skin, collected at autopsy. Receptors originate from a male patient aged 60 or older with steroid-refractory graft-versus-host disease after an allogeneic stem cell transplant. Some T cells may be graft donor cells.

This chain uses TRBV4-3 with TRBJ1-2; D remains unclear. The CDR3 has 14 amino acids. The germline V gene has CDR1 LGHNA and CDR2 YSLEER. Between the trimmed V and J ends, which lost 3 bases and 5 bases, there was a span of 13 bases. This CDR3 is CASSQADGGYGYTF. The CDR3 nucleotides are TGCGCCAGCAGCCAGGCCGACGGAGGGTATGGCTACACCTTC.

The rearrangement joins TRBV6-6 to TRBJ2-7, with D tentatively TRBD1 (5 bases). Germline CDR1 MNHNY, CDR2 SVGAGI (reference sequence). The CDR3 has 14 amino acids. Trimming shortened V by 3 bases and J by 1 base, and 10 bases separated the two germline ends. CDR3 in amino acids: CASSYLTASYEQYF. The CDR3 DNA is TGTGCCAGCAGTTATTTGACAGCTTCCTACGAGCAGTACTTC.

The chain is built from TRBV15 and TRBJ2-1; 11 nucleotides align to TRBD1. Trimming removed 5 bases from V and 6 bases from J; junction bases left unmatched: 12. The CDR3 is 17 amino acids. The germline V gene encodes CDR1 LNHNV and CDR2 YYDKDF (reference sequence). CDR3 loop: CATSAQAGTGGINEQFF. The CDR3 DNA sequence: TGTGCCACCAGCGCTCAAGCCGGGACAGGGGGTATCAATGAGCAGTTCTTC.

The rearrangement uses TRBV6-1 and TRBJ2-5; D might be TRBD2 (5 bases). Trimming took off 7 bases at V and 4 bases at J, with 13 bases between the two ends. The CDR3 loop spans 13 amino acids. Germline lookup yields CDR1 MNHNS and CDR2 SASEGT. The CDR3 DNA sequence: TGTGCCAGCATCGACGCGGGTACAGAGACCCAGTACTTC. Translated: CASIDAGTETQYF.

The chain couples TRBV4-1 to TRBJ1-5; tentatively, D is TRBD1 (5 bases). CDR1 MGHRA and CDR2 YSYEKL come from the germline V gene. CDR3 length: 15 residues. V lost 5 bases, J lost 5 bases, and 16 bases lay in between. The DNA for the CDR3 is TGCGCCAGCAGCAGCCGGGAGCTGGGGGATCAGCCCCAGCATTTT. This translates into CASSSRELGDQPQHF.

The chain couples TRBV5-1 to TRBJ2-4; D uncertain. Trimming stripped 2 bases from V and 6 bases from J, with 12 bases between. Germline V lookup: CDR1 SGHRS, CDR2 YFSETQ. The CDR3 length is 14 residues. The CDR3 nucleotides read TGCGCCAGCAGCTTTGGTGGCCCCCTAAACATTCAGTACTTC. Translation: CASSFGGPLNIQYF.

This chain joins TRBV9 and TRBJ1-3; no reliable D call. V was trimmed by 0 bases and J by 4 bases, leaving 11 bases between them. Germline V gene lookup returns CDR1 SGDLS and CDR2 YYNGEE. The CDR3 consists of 15 residues. The CDR3 here is CASSVAPGRGNTIYF. The DNA of the CDR3 is TGTGCCAGCAGCGTAGCCCCCGGACGGGGAAACACCATATATTTT.

This chain connects TRBV7-6 to TRBJ2-2, with D possibly TRBD2 on 6 matching bases. Per germline, CDR1 SGHVS and CDR2 FNYEAQ. The CDR3 spans 15 residues. Between the trimmed V and J ends, which lost 5 bases and 1 base, there was a span of 11 bases. The CDR3 is CASSSGWLNTGELFF. Written as DNA, the CDR3 is TGTGCCAGCAGCAGCGGGTGGTTGAACACCGGGGAGCTGTTTTTT. Drawing the rest from reference TRBV7-6 and TRBJ2-2, the complete variable domain is GAGVSQSPRYKVTKRGQDVALRCDPISGHVSLYWYRQALGQGPEFLTYFNYEAQQDKSGLPNDRFSAERPEGSISTLTIQRTEQRDSAMYRCASSSGWLNTGELFFGEGSRLTVL.

This clone has only a few counts. J is TRBJ2-2 and V is TRBV11-1; D unresolved. The CDR3 spans 12 residues. Germline loops: CDR1 SGHAT, CDR2 FQDESV (reference sequence). Trimming left V 5 bases short and J 0 bases short, with 1 base between. The CDR3, as DNA: TGTGCCAGCAGCCCGAACACCGGGGAGCTGTTTTTT. This encodes CASSPNTGELFF.

This clone was seen a handful of times. V and J are TRBV6-5 and TRBJ2-7; maybe TRBD1 (5 bases). The CDR3 consists of 13 residues. The V gene lost 8 bases and the J gene lost 1 base, with 12 bases spanning the gap. Per the germline V gene, CDR1 is MNHEY and CDR2 is SVGAGI. The CDR3 nucleotides are TGTGCCAGCGAACACAGGTTGTCCTACGAGCAGTACTTC. This sequence encodes CASEHRLSYEQYF.

The chain joins TRBV20-1 to TRBJ2-1; D is undetermined. V was trimmed by 3 bases and J by 10 bases, leaving 10 bases between them. This CDR3 has 11 residues. Per germline, CDR1 DFQATT and CDR2 SNEGSKA (reference sequence). The CDR3 DNA sequence: TGCAGTGCTAGGGATGCAAGGGAGCAGTTCTTC. Encoded protein: CSARDAREQFF.

This clone occurred a few times. This chain links TRBV27 with TRBJ2-3; 7 nucleotides agree with TRBD1. Trimming at V came to 2 bases and at J to 0 bases, leaving 2 bases not matched to a gene. Germline V gives CDR1 MNHEY, CDR2 SMNVEV (reference sequence). The CDR3 has 15 residues. This CDR3 is CASSLRGQSTDTQYF. Written as DNA, the CDR3 is TGTGCCAGCAGTTTAAGGGGACAGAGCACAGATACGCAGTATTTT.

The rearrangement joins TRBV2 to TRBJ2-5, with D unresolved. This CDR3 has 14 amino acids. CDR1 SNHLY and CDR2 FYNNEI come from the germline V gene. V was pared by 3 bases and J by 5 bases, with 13 bases between. The CDR3 DNA reads as TGTGCCAGCAGTGAGATGATCCGGACCGAGACCCAGTACTTC. Its translation is CASSEMIRTETQYF.

The genes are TRBV7-9 and TRBJ1-4; a weak D match, TRBD1 (6 bases). Trimming took 8 bases from V and 8 from J, leaving 12 bases between them. The germline V gene encodes CDR1 SEHNR and CDR2 FQNEAQ (reference sequence). The CDR3 has 12 amino acids. CDR3 sequence: CASGRGGEKLFF. The CDR3, as DNA: TGTGCCAGCGGCAGGGGCGGAGAAAAACTGTTTTTT. Together with reference TRBV7-9 and TRBJ1-4, the CDR3 gives the full variable domain: DTGVSQNPRHKITKRGQNVTFRCDPISEHNRLYWYRQTLGQGPEFLTYFQNEAQLEKSRLLSDRFSAERPKGSFSTLEIQRTEQGDSAMYLCASGRGGEKLFFGSGTQLSVL.

This clone was observed once. The genes are TRBV9 and TRBJ2-2; the match to TRBD2 covers 10 bases. This CDR3 is built from 15 residues. Germline CDR1 reads SGDLS; CDR2 reads YYNGEE. V dropped 6 bases and J dropped 10; count of bases not matched to a gene: 12. The CDR3 nucleotides read TGTGCCAGCAAGCCCAACCCCGGGACTAGCGAGGAGCTGTTTTTT. Translation gives CASKPNPGTSEELFF.

V is TRBV4-3 and J is TRBJ1-1, with 9 positions matching TRBD1. The length of the CDR3 is 13 residues. Germline V CDR1 and CDR2: LGHNA, YSLEER. Trimming took 4 bases from V and 5 from J; bases not matched to a gene: 2. The CDR3 bases are TGCGCCAGCAGCCTACAGGGGGCTACTGAAGCTTTCTTT. Protein product: CASSLQGATEAFF.

By share of the sample, this clone is large. The CDR3 loop reads CASRGMDSGANVLTF. The CDR3 nucleotides read TGTGCCAGCAGAGGGATGGACTCTGGGGCCAACGTCCTGACTTTC. This chain links TRBV11-1 with TRBJ2-6; D remains unclear. CDR1 is SGHAT and CDR2 is FQDESV in the germline V gene (reference sequence). The length of the CDR3 is 15 residues. V was pared by 6 bases and J by 0 bases, with 9 bases between.

The rearrangement joins TRBV7-2 to TRBJ2-1; TRBD2 matches 10 bases. The germline gives CDR1 SGHTA, CDR2 FQGNSA. The CDR3 loop spans 17 amino acids. The V gene end was trimmed by 2 bases and the J gene end by 3 bases; junction bases not matched to a gene: 7. CDR3 DNA: TGTGCCAGCAGCTTAATGGCGACTAGCGGGTACTACAATGAGCAGTTCTTC. Protein product: CASSLMATSGYYNEQFF.

V is TRBV7-3 and J is TRBJ2-3, with D unresolved. Trimming stripped 0 bases from V and 9 bases from J, with 10 bases between. Germline CDR1 and CDR2: SGHTA and FQGTGA. The CDR3 extends over 13 amino acids. As DNA, the CDR3 is TGTGCCAGCAGCTTAACTAACGGTCGAACGCAGTATTTT. Protein product: CASSLTNGRTQYF.

This clone was seen more than once but under ten times. The rearrangement uses TRBV6-5 and TRBJ2-2; the D call may be TRBD1 or TRBD2 (5 bases each). CDR3 length equals 15 residues. Germline CDR1 reads MNHEY; CDR2 reads SVGAGI. With 4 bases removed from V and 5 bases from J, the gap between germline ends came to 14 bases. The CDR3 DNA sequence: TGTGCCAGCAGTTCGGAGGCGTCAGGGACCGGGGAGCTGTTTTTT. Translated, it gives CASSSEASGTGELFF.

This clone occurred a few times. The chain joins TRBV7-9 to TRBJ2-7; D is possibly TRBD2 (5 bases). The germline V gene encodes CDR1 SEHNR and CDR2 FQNEAQ (reference sequence). Trimming took 5 bases from V and 1 from J, leaving 9 bases between them. The CDR3 has 13 residues. CDR3 amino acids: CASSARGSYEQYF. DNA of the CDR3: TGTGCCAGCAGCGCCCGGGGATCCTACGAGCAGTACTTC.

V gene TRBV20-1 combines with J gene TRBJ1-2; D not resolved. The length of the CDR3 is 13 residues. Deletions cut 3 bases from V and 2 bases from J, with 10 bases between. Germline lookup yields CDR1 DFQATT and CDR2 SNEGSKA (reference sequence). CDR3 nucleotides: TGCAGTGCTAGTAAAAGTATCAACTATGGCTACACCTTC. Translating gives CSASKSINYGYTF.

This clone was counted between two and nine times. The genes are TRBV18 and TRBJ1-3, with D hard to call. V was clipped by 4 bases and J by 4 bases, with 8 bases between them. The germline CDR1 and CDR2 sequences are KGHSH and LQKENI. The CDR3 covers 13 residues. CDR3 sequence (DNA): TGTGCCAGCTCACGACTATCCGGAAACACCATATATTTT. Its translation is CASSRLSGNTIYF.

In this sample, this clone turned up a few times. The rearrangement links TRBV7-9 to TRBJ1-4; D uncertain. The V end lost 4 bases, the J end lost 8 bases, and 23 bases lay between the germline ends. The CDR3 covers 17 residues. Germline CDR1 reads SEHNR; CDR2 reads FQNEAQ (reference sequence). CDR3 sequence (DNA): TGTGCCAGCAGCTCCGACCGGGAACCACCTTTAAGGGAAAAACTGTTTTTT. Protein: CASSSDREPPLREKLFF. Filled out from reference TRBV7-9 and TRBJ1-4, the complete variable domain reads DTGVSQNPRHKITKRGQNVTFRCDPISEHNRLYWYRQTLGQGPEFLTYFQNEAQLEKSRLLSDRFSAERPKGSFSTLEIQRTEQGDSAMYLCASSSDREPPLREKLFFGSGTQLSVL.